The clone carrying this T cell receptor beta chain was seen many times. This record belongs to a study of T-cell reconstitution after alpha-beta-depleted transplantation in children. Preparation of the TCRbeta library was carried out with unique molecular identifiers. MiXCR, applied by TCRdb to the PCR reads, yields one record per CDR3 protein. The sample records some 530,000 distinct CDR3 sequences, about an eighth being singletons. The V segment lost 5 bases and the J segment 0 bases; nucleotides outside the gene matches: 8. The CDR3 loop spans 17 amino acids. Germline loops: CDR1 SQVTM, CDR2 ANQGSEA.

This TCR was sampled from a human donor who donated a stem cell graft to a child with combined immunodeficiency. Source: PBMCs from the stem cell graft donor, taken from the stem cell graft. V gene TRBV29-1 combines with J gene TRBJ2-1; 12 bases map to TRBD2. CDR3 region: CSVKGGLAGPSYNEQFF. The CDR3 DNA is TGCAGCGTTAAAGGGGGACTAGCGGGCCCCTCCTACAATGAGCAGTTCTTC.